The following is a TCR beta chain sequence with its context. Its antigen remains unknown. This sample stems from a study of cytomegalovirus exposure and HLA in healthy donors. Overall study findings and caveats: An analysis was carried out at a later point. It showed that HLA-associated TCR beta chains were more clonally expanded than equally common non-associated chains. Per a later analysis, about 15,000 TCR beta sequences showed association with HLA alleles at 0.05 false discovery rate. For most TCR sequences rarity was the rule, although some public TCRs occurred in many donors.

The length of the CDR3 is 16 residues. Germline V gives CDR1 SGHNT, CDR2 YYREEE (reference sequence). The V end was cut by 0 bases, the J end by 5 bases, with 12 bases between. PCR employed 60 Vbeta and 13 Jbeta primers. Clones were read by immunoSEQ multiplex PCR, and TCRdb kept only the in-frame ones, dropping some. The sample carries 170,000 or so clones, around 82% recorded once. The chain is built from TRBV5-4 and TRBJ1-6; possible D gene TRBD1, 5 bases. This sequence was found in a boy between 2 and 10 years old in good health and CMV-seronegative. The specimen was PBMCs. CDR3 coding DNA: TGTGCCAGCAGCTTGGATCAGGGCCCAAATAATTCACCCCTCCACTTT. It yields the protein CASSLDQGPNNSPLHF.